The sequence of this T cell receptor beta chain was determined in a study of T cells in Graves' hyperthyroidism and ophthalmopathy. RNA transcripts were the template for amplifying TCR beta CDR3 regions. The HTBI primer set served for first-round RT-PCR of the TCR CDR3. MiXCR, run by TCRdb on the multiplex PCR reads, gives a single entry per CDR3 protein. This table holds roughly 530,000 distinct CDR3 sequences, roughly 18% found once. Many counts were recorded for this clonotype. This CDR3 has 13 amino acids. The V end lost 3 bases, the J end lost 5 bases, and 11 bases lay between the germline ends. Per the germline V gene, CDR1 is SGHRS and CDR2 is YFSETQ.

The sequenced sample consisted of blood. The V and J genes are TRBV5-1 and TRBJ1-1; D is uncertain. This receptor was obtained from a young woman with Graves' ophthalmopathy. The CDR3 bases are TGCGCCAGCAGCTCGACGGTTAGTACTGAAGCTTTCTTT. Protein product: CASSSTVSTEAFF. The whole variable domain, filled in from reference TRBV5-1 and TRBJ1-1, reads KAGVTQTPRYLIKTRGQQVTLSCSPISGHRSVSWYQQTPGQGLQFLFEYFSETQRNKGNFPGRFSGRQFSNSRSEMNVSTLELGDSALYLCASSSTVSTEAFFGQGTRLTVV.